Below, 19 T cell receptor beta chains from the same sample are listed, as sequenced in a study of early T cells in non-severe SARS-CoV-2 infection. TCRdb ran MiXCR on the 5' RACE reads and lists one entry per CDR3 protein. The table lists about 25,000 distinct CDR3 sequences, roughly 4.9% of them singletons. Sequenced material: whole blood. The receptors here all came from an adult who was a healthcare worker with PCR-confirmed SARS-CoV-2 infection or an uninfected control (not recorded which).

This clonotype appeared many times. The chain couples TRBV6-1 to TRBJ2-1; the match to TRBD1 covers 11 bases. This CDR3 is 15 amino acids long. Germline CDR1 and CDR2: MNHNS and SASEGT. The ends lost 5 bases at V and 6 bases at J; junction bases unmatched: 6. Here the CDR3 DNA reads TGTGCCAGCAGTCCCGGGACAGGGGGTTTCAATGAGCAGTTCTTC. This translates into CASSPGTGGFNEQFF.

This clonotype was observed a few times. The chain links TRBV27 to TRBJ2-4, with D perhaps matching TRBD1 or TRBD2 (5 bases each). V was pared by 6 bases and J by 1 base, with 7 bases between. This CDR3 comprises 13 residues. CDR1 is MNHEY and CDR2 is SMNVEV in the germline V gene (reference sequence). The DNA of the CDR3 is TGTGCCAGCAGCTGGGGGGCCAAAAACATTCAGTACTTC. It specifies CASSWGAKNIQYF.

In this sample, this clonotype turned up many times. This chain joins TRBV14 and TRBJ2-5; TRBD1 matches at 7 bases. The CDR3 is made up of 16 amino acids. Trimming cost V 4 bases and J 4 bases; bases outside gene matches: 12. Per germline, CDR1 SGHDN and CDR2 FVKESK. CDR3 sequence: CASSPRRTGVGETQYF. CDR3 nucleotides: TGTGCCAGCAGCCCCCGCCGGACAGGCGTTGGAGAGACCCAGTACTTC.

This clonotype showed up many times. The V and J genes are TRBV12-3 or TRBV12-4 and TRBJ2-7, with 7 positions matching TRBD1. J lost 0 bases, V lost 4 bases, and 15 bases had no gene match. The CDR3 sequence is 18 residues long. The CDR3 DNA is TGTGCCAGCAGTTCACCGGGTCGAGGGGGCGCAGGCTCCTACGAGCAGTACTTC. Translated, it gives CASSSPGRGGAGSYEQYF.

There are many counts of this clonotype. This rearrangement joins TRBV3-1 to TRBJ2-7, with TRBD1 as a possible D gene (5 bases). V was pared by 1 base and J by 0 bases, with 16 bases between. Germline CDR1 reads LGHDT; CDR2 reads YNNKEL (reference sequence). The CDR3 covers 17 residues. CDR3 in amino acids: CASSQGGLGPFSYEQYF. CDR3 nucleotides: TGTGCCAGCAGCCAAGGTGGATTGGGGCCCTTCTCCTACGAGCAGTACTTC.

This clonotype was observed a single time. This clone may be a read error of a much larger clone one base away. The rearrangement links TRBV5-1 to TRBJ2-1; 10 nucleotides line up with TRBD1. Germline values: CDR1 SGHRS, CDR2 YFSETQ. V shed 1 base and J 6 bases; nucleotides not matched to a gene: 4. This CDR3 is 15 amino acids long. The CDR3 is CASSLRQGAANEQFF. The CDR3 DNA is TGCGCCAGCAGCTTGAGACAGGGGGCAGCCAATGAGCAGTTCTTC.

In this sample, this clonotype turned up many times. This chain connects TRBV28 to TRBJ2-4; D might be TRBD1 (6 bases). The CDR3 extends over 13 amino acids. The germline gives CDR1 MDHEN, CDR2 SYDVKM. V was cut by 6 bases and J by 3 bases, with 9 bases left in between. CDR3: CASREGGKNIQYF. DNA of the CDR3: TGTGCCAGCAGGGAAGGGGGCAAAAACATTCAGTACTTC.

V usage is TRBV5-6 and J usage is TRBJ2-1; TRBD1 is a possible D gene (6 bases). Germline loops: CDR1 SGHDT, CDR2 YYEEEE. The CDR3 covers 13 residues. V was pared by 3 bases and J by 9 bases, with 13 bases between. The CDR3 is CASSSGLGGEQFF. As DNA, the CDR3 is TGTGCCAGCAGCTCCGGGCTAGGGGGTGAGCAGTTCTTC.

V gene TRBV5-1 combines with J gene TRBJ2-3, with D uncertain. Germline V lookup: CDR1 SGHRS, CDR2 YFSETQ. Between the trimmed V and J ends, which lost 0 bases and 2 bases, there was a span of 10 bases. The CDR3 loop spans 15 amino acids. The CDR3 nucleotides read TGCGCCAGCAGCTTGGGCAGGTTCTACACAGATACGCAGTATTTT. Its translation is CASSLGRFYTDTQYF.

This CDR3 reads CASSYMRDLEAFF. As DNA, the CDR3 is TGTGCCAGCAGTTACATGAGGGACCTTGAAGCTTTCTTT. The V and J genes are TRBV6-5 and TRBJ1-1; D is perhaps TRBD1 (5 bases). Looked up from germline, CDR1 is MNHEY and CDR2 is SVGAGI. V lost 2 bases and J 7 bases, leaving 11 bases between the germline ends. There are 13 residues in the CDR3.

This clonotype was found many times. The CDR3 loop reads CASSSGTLSNEQFF. CDR3 sequence (DNA): TGTGCCAGCAGCTCCGGGACGTTAAGCAATGAGCAGTTCTTC. J is TRBJ2-1 and V is TRBV7-6; D could derive from TRBD1 or TRBD2 (5 bases each). CDR3 length: 14 residues. Germline CDR1 is SGHVS and CDR2 is FNYEAQ. V dropped 4 bases and J dropped 6 bases, with 13 bases sitting between them.

This clonotype appeared many times. V usage is TRBV7-9 and J usage is TRBJ2-7; D remains unclear. This CDR3 contains 13 residues. CDR1 SEHNR and CDR2 FQNEAQ come from the germline V gene (reference sequence). The V end lost 5 bases, the J end lost 1 base, and 9 bases lay between the germline ends. CDR3 nucleotides: TGTGCCAGCAGCCCGACTCTTTCCTACGAGCAGTACTTC. Its translation: CASSPTLSYEQYF.

This clonotype was seen repeatedly, ten times or more. The chain uses TRBV5-1 and TRBJ2-2, with D possibly being TRBD1 (6 bases). Trimming cost V 4 bases and J 5 bases, with 18 bases left between them. Looked up from germline, CDR1 is SGHRS and CDR2 is YFSETQ. The length of the CDR3 is 16 residues. This CDR3 is CASSGTGTAGTGELFF. In nucleotides, the CDR3 is TGCGCCAGCAGCGGAACAGGGACGGCCGGAACCGGGGAGCTGTTTTTT.

This clonotype occurred many times. The chain uses TRBV12-3 or TRBV12-4 and TRBJ2-3; unclear D gene. This CDR3 is built from 13 residues. Trimming removed 7 bases from V and 3 bases from J, with 11 bases in between. This CDR3 reads CASTRLATDTQYF. In nucleotides, the CDR3 is TGTGCCAGCACTCGCCTCGCTACAGATACGCAGTATTTT.

This clonotype has ten or more counts. The chain employs TRBV7-8 and TRBJ1-5; a weak D match, TRBD1 (5 bases). V was clipped by 3 bases and J by 2 bases, with 8 bases between them. The CDR3 has 14 residues. CDR1 SGHVS and CDR2 FQNEAQ come from the germline V gene. In DNA form, the CDR3 reads TGTGCCAGCAGCTTGACAGACGGCAATCAGCCCCAGCATTTT. It yields the protein CASSLTDGNQPQHF.

This clonotype was picked up many times. The chain carries TRBV11-2 and TRBJ2-1; 14 bases fit TRBD2. CDR1 SGHAT and CDR2 FQNNGV come from the germline V gene. CDR3 size: 16 residues. V was pared by 5 bases and J by 9 bases, with 9 bases of the junction left unmatched. The CDR3 region is CASSPPGLAGVGEQFF. DNA of the CDR3: TGTGCCAGCAGCCCCCCGGGACTAGCGGGAGTAGGTGAGCAGTTCTTC.

Many counts were recorded for this clonotype. The genes are TRBV28 and TRBJ1-2; tentatively, D is TRBD1 (5 bases). V dropped 11 bases and J dropped 1 base, with 17 bases sitting between them. The CDR3 sequence is 14 residues long. The germline V gene encodes CDR1 MDHEN and CDR2 SYDVKM. CDR3 DNA: TGTGCCTACTCGCGCAGGGCACTTAACTATGGCTACACCTTC. It translates to CAYSRRALNYGYTF.

This clonotype was picked up many times. This sequence joins TRBV7-6 and TRBJ1-4, with D uncertain. The CDR3 totals 14 residues. Germline V gene data show CDR1 as SGHVS and CDR2 as FNYEAQ. Trimming left V 5 bases short and J 8 bases short, with 15 bases between. The CDR3 protein is CASSLRPSTEKLFF. In nucleotides, the CDR3 is TGTGCCAGCAGCCTTCGACCCTCTACCGAAAAACTGTTTTTT.

This clonotype occurred many times. This rearrangement joins TRBV11-3 to TRBJ2-5; TRBD1 matches at 9 bases. CDR1 and CDR2 from the germline V gene are SGHNT and YENEEA. After removal of 4 bases from V and 1 base from J, the junction contained 7 bases not matched to a gene. This CDR3 spans 16 amino acids. The CDR3 here is CASSSGTGTPQETQYF. CDR3 coding DNA: TGTGCCAGCAGCTCCGGGACAGGGACCCCCCAAGAGACCCAGTACTTC.